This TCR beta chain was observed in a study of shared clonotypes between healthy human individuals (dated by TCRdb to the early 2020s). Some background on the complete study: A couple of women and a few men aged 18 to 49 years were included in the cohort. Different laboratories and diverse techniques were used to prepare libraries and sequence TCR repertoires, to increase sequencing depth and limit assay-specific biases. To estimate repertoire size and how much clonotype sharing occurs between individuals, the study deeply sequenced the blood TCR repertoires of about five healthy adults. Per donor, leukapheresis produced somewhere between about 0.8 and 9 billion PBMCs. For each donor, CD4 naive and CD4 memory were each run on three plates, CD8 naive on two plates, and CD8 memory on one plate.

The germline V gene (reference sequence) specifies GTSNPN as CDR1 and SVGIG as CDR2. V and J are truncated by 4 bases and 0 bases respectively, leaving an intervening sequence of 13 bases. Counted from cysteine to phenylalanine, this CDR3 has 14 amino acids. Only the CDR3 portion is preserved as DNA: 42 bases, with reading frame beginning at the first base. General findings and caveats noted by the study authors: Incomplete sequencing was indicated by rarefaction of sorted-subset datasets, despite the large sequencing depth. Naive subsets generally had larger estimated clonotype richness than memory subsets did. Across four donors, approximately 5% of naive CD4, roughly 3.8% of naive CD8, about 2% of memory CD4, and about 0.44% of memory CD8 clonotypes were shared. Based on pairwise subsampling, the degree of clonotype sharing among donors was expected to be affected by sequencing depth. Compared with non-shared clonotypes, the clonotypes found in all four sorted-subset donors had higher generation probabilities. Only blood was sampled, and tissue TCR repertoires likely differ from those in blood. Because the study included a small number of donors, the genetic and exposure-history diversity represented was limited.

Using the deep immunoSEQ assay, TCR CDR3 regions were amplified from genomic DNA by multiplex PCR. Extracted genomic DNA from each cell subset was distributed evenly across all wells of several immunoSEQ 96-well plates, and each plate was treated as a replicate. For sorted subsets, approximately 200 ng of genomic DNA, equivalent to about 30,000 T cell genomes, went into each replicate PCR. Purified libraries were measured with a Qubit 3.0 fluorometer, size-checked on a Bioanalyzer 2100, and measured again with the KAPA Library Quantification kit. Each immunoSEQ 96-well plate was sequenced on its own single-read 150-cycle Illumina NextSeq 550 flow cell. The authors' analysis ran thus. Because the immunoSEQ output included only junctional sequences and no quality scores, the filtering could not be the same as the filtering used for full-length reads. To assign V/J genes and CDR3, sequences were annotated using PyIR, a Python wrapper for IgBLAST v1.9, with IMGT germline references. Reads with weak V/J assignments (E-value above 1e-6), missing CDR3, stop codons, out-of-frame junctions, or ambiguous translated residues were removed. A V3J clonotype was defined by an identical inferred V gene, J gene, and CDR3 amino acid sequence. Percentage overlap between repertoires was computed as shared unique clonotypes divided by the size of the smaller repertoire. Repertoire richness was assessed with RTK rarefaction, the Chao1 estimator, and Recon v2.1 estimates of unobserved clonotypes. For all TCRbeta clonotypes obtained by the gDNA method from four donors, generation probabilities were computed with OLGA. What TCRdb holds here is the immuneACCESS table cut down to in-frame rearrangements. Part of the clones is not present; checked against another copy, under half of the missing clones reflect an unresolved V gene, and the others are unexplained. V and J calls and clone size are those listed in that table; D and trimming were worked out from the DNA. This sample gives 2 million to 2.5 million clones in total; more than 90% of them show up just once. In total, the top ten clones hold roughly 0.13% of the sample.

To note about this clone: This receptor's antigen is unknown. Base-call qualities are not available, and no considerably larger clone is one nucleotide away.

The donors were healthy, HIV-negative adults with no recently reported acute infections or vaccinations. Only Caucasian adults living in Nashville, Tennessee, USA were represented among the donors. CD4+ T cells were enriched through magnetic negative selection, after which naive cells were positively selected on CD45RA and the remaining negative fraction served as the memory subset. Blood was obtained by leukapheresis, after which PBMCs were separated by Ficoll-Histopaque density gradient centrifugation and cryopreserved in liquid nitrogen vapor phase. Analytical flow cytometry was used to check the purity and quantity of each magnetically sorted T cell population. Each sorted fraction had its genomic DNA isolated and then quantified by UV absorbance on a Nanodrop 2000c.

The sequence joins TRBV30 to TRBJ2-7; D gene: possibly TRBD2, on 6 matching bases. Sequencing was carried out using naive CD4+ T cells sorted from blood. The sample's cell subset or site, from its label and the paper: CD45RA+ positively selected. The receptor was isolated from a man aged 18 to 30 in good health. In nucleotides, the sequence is TGTGCCTGGACACGGGAGAAAGGCTCCTACGAGCAGTACTTC. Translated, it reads CAWTREKGSYEQYF.